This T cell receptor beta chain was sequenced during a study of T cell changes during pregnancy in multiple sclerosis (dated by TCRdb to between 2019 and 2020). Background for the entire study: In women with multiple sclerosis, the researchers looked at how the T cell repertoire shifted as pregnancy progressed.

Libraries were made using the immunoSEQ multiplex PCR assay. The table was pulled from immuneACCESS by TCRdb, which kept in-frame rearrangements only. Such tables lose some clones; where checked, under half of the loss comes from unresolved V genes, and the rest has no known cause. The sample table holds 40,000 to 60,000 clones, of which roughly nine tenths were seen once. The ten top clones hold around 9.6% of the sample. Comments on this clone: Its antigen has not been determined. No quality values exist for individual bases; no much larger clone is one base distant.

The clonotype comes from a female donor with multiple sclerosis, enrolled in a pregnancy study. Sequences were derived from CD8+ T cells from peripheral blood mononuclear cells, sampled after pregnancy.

DNA sequence: TGTGCCAGCAGGGGGGGAGGAGGCAATCAGCCCCAGCATTTT. Protein translation: CASRGGGGNQPQHF. The rearrangement joined TRBV2 to TRBJ1-5; a weak D assignment points to TRBD1 (5 bases agree). In the germline V gene, CDR1 corresponds to SNHLY and CDR2 to FYNNEI. The junction shows trimming of 6 bases on V and 2 bases on J, plus 11 bases between the germline ends. The cysteine opens and the phenylalanine closes a CDR3 of 14 amino acids. Kept here is only the CDR3 DNA, which spans 42 bases and is read in frame from base 1.